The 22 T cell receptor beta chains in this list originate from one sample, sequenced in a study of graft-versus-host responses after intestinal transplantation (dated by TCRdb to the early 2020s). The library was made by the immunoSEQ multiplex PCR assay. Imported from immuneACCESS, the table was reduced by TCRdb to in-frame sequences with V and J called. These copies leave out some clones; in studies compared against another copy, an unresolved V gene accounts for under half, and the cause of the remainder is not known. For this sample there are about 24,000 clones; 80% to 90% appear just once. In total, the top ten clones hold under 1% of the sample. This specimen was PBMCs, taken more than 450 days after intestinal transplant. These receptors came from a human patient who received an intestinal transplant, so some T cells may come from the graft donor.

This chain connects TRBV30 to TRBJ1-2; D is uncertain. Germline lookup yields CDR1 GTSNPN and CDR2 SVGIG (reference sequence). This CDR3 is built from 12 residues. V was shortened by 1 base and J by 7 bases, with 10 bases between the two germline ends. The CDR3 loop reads CAWSAAYAGYTF. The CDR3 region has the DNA TGTGCCTGGAGTGCCGCGTATGCTGGCTACACCTTC.

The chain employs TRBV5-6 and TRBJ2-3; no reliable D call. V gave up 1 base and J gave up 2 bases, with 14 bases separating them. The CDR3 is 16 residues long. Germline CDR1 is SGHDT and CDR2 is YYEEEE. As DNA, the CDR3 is TGTGCCAGCAGCTTGATGGTGTTAGCTCACACAGATACGCAGTATTTT. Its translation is CASSLMVLAHTDTQYF.

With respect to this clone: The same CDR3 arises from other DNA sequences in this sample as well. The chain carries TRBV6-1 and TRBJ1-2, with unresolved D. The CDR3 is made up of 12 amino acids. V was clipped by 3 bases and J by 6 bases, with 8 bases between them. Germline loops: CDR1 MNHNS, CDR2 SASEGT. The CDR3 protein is CASSEQENGYTF. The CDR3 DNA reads TGTGCCAGCAGTGAGCAGGAAAATGGCTACACCTTC.

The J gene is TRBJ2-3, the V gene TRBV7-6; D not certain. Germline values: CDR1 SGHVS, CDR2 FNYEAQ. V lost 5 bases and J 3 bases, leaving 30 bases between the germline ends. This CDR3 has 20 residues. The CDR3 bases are TGTGCCAGCAGCCTCGGACGAACACCGTCGCCCGGGCCCAGGACAGATACGCAGTATTTT. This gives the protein CASSLGRTPSPGPRTDTQYF.

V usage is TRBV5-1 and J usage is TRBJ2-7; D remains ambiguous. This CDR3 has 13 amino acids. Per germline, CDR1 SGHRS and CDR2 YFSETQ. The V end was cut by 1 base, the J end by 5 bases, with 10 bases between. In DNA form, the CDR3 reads TGCGCCAGCAGCTTGTGGAGAGCTGACGAGCAGTACTTC. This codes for CASSLWRADEQYF.

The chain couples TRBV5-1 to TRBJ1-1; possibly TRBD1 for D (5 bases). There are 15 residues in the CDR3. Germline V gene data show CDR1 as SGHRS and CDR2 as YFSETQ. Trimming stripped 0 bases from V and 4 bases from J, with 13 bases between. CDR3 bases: TGCGCCAGCAGCTTGGGGGGGTCCGCGACCACTGAAGCTTTCTTT. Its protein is CASSLGGSATTEAFF.

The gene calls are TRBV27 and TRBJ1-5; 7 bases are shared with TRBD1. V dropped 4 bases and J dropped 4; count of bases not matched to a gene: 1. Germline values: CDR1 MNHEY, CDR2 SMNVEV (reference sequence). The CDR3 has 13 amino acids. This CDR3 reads CASSSTGNQPQHF. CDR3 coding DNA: TGTGCCAGCAGTTCGACAGGGAATCAGCCCCAGCATTTT.

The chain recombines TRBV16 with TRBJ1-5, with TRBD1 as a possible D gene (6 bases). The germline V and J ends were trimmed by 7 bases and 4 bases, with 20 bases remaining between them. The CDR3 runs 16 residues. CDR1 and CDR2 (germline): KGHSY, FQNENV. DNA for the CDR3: TGTGCCAGCAAACCATGGCGGGGGGCGCCAAATCAGCCCCAGCATTTT. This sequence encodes CASKPWRGAPNQPQHF. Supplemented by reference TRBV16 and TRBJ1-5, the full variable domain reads GEEVAQTPKHLVRGEGQKAKLYCAPIKGHSYVFWYQQVLKNEFKFLISFQNENVFDETGMPKERFSAKCLPNSPCSLEIQATKLEDSAVYFCASKPWRGAPNQPQHFGDGTRLSIL.

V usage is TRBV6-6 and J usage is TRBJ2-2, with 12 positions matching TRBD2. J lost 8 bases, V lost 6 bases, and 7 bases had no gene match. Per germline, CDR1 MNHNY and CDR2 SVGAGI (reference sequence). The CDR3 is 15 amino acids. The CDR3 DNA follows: TGTGCCAGCAGAAGACTAGCGGGAGATTCTGGGGAGCTGTTTTTT. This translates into CASRRLAGDSGELFF.

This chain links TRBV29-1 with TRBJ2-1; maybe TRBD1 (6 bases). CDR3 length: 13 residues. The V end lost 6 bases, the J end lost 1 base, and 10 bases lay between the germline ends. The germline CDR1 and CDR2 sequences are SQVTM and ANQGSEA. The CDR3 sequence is CSVGHLSYNEQFF. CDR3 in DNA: TGCAGCGTGGGACATCTATCCTACAATGAGCAGTTCTTC.

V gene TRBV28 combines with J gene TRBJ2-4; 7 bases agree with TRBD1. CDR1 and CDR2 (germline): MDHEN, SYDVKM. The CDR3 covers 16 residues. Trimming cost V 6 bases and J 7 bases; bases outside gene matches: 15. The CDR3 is CASSPFDRALWNIQYF. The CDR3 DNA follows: TGTGCCAGCAGCCCCTTCGACAGGGCTCTGTGGAACATTCAGTACTTC.

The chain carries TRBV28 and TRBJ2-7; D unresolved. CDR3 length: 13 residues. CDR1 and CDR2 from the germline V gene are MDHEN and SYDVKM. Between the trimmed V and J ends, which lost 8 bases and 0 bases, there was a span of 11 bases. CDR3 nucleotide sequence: TGTGCCAGCGGGTTAGACCCCTCCTACGAGCAGTACTTC. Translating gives CASGLDPSYEQYF.

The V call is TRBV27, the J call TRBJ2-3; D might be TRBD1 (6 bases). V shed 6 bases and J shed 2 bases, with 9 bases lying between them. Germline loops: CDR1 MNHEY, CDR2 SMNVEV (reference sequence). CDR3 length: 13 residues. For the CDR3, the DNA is TGTGCCAGCAGACGGACAGACACAGATACGCAGTATTTT. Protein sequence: CASRRTDTDTQYF.

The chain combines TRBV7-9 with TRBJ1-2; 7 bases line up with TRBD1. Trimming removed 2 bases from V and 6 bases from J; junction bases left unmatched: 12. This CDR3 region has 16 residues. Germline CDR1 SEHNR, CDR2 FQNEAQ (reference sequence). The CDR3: CASSLRREGAGDGYTF. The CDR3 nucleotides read TGTGCCAGCAGCTTAAGGCGCGAGGGGGCAGGTGATGGCTACACCTTC.

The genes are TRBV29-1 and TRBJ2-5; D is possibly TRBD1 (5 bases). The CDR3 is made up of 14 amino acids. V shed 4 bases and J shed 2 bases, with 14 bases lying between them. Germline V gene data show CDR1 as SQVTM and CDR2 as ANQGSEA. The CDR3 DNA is TGCAGCGTTGTATTGATGACAGCGCAAGAGACCCAGTACTTC. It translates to CSVVLMTAQETQYF.

CDR3 nucleotides: TGTGCCAGCAGCTTGAGAACCTACCCTAGCACAGATACGCAGTATTTT. Its translation: CASSLRTYPSTDTQYF. The genes are TRBV5-4 and TRBJ2-3; D remains unclear. Trimming stripped 1 base from V and 0 bases from J, with 12 bases between. This CDR3 region has 16 residues. Germline CDR1 and CDR2: SGHNT and YYREEE (reference sequence).

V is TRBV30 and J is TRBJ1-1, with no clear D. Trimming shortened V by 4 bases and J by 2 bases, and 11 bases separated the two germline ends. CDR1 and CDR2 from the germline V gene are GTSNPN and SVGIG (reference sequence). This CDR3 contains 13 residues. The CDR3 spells CAWNEQINTEAFF. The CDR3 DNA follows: TGTGCCTGGAATGAACAGATTAACACTGAAGCTTTCTTT.

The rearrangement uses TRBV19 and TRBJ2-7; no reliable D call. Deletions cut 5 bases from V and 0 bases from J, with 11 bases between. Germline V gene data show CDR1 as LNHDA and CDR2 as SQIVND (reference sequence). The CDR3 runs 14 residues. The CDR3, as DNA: TGTGCCAGTAGTTGGCAGCGTTTCTCCTACGAGCAGTACTTC. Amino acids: CASSWQRFSYEQYF.

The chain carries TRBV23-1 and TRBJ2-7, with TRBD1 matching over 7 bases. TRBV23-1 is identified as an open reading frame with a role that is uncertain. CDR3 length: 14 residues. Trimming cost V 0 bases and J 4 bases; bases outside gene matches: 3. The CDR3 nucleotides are TGCGCCAGCAGTCAATCGGGGACAGTTTACGAGCAGTACTTC. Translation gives CASSQSGTVYEQYF.

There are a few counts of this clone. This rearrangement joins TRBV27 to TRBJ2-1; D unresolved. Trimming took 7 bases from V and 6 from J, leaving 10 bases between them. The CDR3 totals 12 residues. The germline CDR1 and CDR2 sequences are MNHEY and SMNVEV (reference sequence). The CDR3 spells CASTSYPNEQFF. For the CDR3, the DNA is TGTGCCAGCACCAGCTACCCCAATGAGCAGTTCTTC.

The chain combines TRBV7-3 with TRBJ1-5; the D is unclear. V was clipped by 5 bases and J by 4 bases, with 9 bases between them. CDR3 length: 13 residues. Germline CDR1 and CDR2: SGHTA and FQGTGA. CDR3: CASSPDWNQPQHF. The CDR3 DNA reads TGTGCCAGCAGCCCCGACTGGAATCAGCCCCAGCATTTT.

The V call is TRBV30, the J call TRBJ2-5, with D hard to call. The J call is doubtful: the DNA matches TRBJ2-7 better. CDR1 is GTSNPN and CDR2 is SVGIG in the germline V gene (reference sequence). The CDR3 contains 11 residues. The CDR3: CAWSAMGEQYF. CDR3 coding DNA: TGTGCCTGGAGCGCCATGGGCGAGCAGTACTTC.